Listed below are T cell receptor beta chains from one sample, sequenced in a study of Graves' ophthalmopathy and Graves' hyperthyroidism. TCRdb re-derived calls from the multiplex PCR reads in MiXCR, one entry per CDR3 protein. Found here are hundreds of thousands of distinct CDR3 sequences, 22% of them singletons; the top ten hold 7.1%. Input material: peripheral blood. The receptors here all came from a woman younger than 35 with stable Graves' hyperthyroidism. Some clones in this sample may be carry-over from other donors' samples. Both conserved end residues are part of each CDR3. A D gene is named only where the DNA matches it firmly. Clone size is stated in some rows and not others, as once, few, many or a class when expanded.

D	size	V	J	DNA	CDR3
TRBD1	many	TRBV12-3/TRBV12-4	TRBJ2-7	TGTGCCAGCACCCCGGACAGGGGGTTCTACGAGCAGTACTTC	CASTPDRGFYEQYF
TRBD2	-	TRBV4-2	TRBJ2-5	TGTGCCAGCAGCCAAGAGAGCTCGGGACTAGCGGGGGGACAAGAGACCCAGTACTTC	CASSQESSGLAGGQETQYF
-	-	TRBV6-1	TRBJ2-4	TGTGCCAGCGGGGGGACGTCGTCGAACATTCAGTACTTC	CASGGTSSNIQYF
-	-	TRBV6-1	TRBJ2-7	TGTGCCAGCAGGATCAACAGGAATCGGCAGTACTTC	CASRINRNRQYF
-	few	TRBV7-2	TRBJ1-2	TGTGCCAGCAGCTTTGGGGAAAATCTTAACTATGGCTACACCTTC	CASSFGENLNYGYTF
TRBD1	few	TRBV12-3/TRBV12-4	TRBJ1-2	TGTGCCAGCAGTTCTCGGACAGGGAACTATGGCTACACCTTC	CASSSRTGNYGYTF
TRBD1	many	TRBV9	TRBJ2-7	TGTGCCAGCAGCGGCGGAACCGGGACAGGGTACTACGAGCAGTACTTC	CASSGGTGTGYYEQYF
-	few	TRBV7-2	TRBJ2-7	TGTGCCAGCACCCCCAGGGTTGGGAGCTCCTACGAGCAGTACTTC	CASTPRVGSSYEQYF
TRBD2	-	TRBV2	TRBJ2-2	TGTGCCAGCAGTGTAACGAGCGGGGGACTAAACACCGGGGAGCTGTTTTTT	CASSVTSGGLNTGELFF
-	many	TRBV4-1	TRBJ2-5	TGCGCCAGCAGCCAGTCTCAGACTAGCCAAGAGACCCAGTACTTC	CASSQSQTSQETQYF
TRBD1	-	TRBV6-1	TRBJ1-5	TGTGCCAGCAGGGCCGGGACAGGGGGCAGACAGCCCCAGCATTTT	CASRAGTGGRQPQHF
-	many	TRBV11-2	TRBJ2-5	TGTGCCAGCCGCCAAACGAAAGACCAAGAGACCCAGTACTTC	CASRQTKDQETQYF
TRBD2	many	TRBV7-9	TRBJ2-7	TGTGCCAGCAGCCCAAATCTAGCGGGAGACGAGCAGTACTTC	CASSPNLAGDEQYF
TRBD2	-	TRBV7-2	TRBJ2-7	TGTGCCAGCAGCTTACAGCGGGGTGGGGAAGAGCAGTACTTC	CASSLQRGGEEQYF
TRBD1	-	TRBV12-3/TRBV12-4	TRBJ2-4	TGTGCCAGCAGTCGTACAGGGGGTCAAGCCAAAAACATTCAGTACTTC	CASSRTGGQAKNIQYF
-	-	TRBV7-8	TRBJ2-7	TGTGCCAGCAGCTTAGTAAGGGGCTTACCTACTACCGAGCAGTACTTC	CASSLVRGLPTTEQYF
-	many	TRBV20-1	TRBJ1-3	TGCAGTGCTGCACAGAGGTCATATGGAAACACCATATATTTT	CSAAQRSYGNTIYF
TRBD1	-	TRBV6-1	TRBJ1-2	TGTGCCAGCACATTAACCACCGGGACAGGAGCGCCCTATGGCTACACCTTC	CASTLTTGTGAPYGYTF
TRBD1	-	TRBV10-3	TRBJ1-6	TGTGCCATCAGCCGGGGATACCGGGACAGCTCCTATAATTCACCCCTCCACTTT	CAISRGYRDSSYNSPLHF
-	-	TRBV6-5	TRBJ2-5	TGTGCCAGCAGTTACTCATGGGGTCCTCAAGAGACCCAGTACTTC	CASSYSWGPQETQYF
-	many	TRBV6-2/TRBV6-3	TRBJ1-5	TGTGCCAGCAGTTTTGGGGGTCAGCCTGTCCAGCCCCAGCATTTT	CASSFGGQPVQPQHF
-	many	TRBV2	TRBJ1-2	TGTGCCAGTAAGGTGGACTATGGCTACACCTTC	CASKVDYGYTF
-	-	TRBV28	TRBJ2-2	TGTGCCAGCAGTTTGTCAGGACAGAAACCCACCGGGGAGCTGTTTTTT	CASSLSGQKPTGELFF
TRBD1	many	TRBV5-1	TRBJ1-1	TGCGCCAGCAGCTTGGGTGGGACAGGGGAGGCTGAAGCTTTCTTT	CASSLGGTGEAEAFF
-	many	TRBV6-1	TRBJ1-2	TGTGCCAGCTGCCCGGGACGGAACTATGGCTACACCTTC	CASCPGRNYGYTF